What follows is one T cell receptor beta chain and its context. The antigen remains undetermined. These data come from a study of cytomegalovirus exposure and HLA in healthy donors. Looking at the study overall: A prior study identified some 100 million unique TCR beta sequences from about 180 million T cells. Findings and caveats of the study: When a later analysis compared HLA-associated TCR beta chains with equally common others, the HLA-associated chains turned out to be more clonally expanded and to have lower generation probabilities. Later on, a genetic analysis was performed. It linked a missense variant in DCLRE1C with V- and J-gene trimming of TCR beta.

The PCR employed 60 Vbeta primers together with 13 Jbeta primers. Data came from immunoSEQ multiplex PCR; TCRdb stores just in-frame clones and leaves some out. The repertoire has some 180,000 clones, around 70% of them found once; the top ten carry approximately 2.9%. At collection, donors were nominally healthy, but unrecorded immune exposures were probable. Sequencing input: PBMCs. The TCR was taken from a male donor in good health and CMV-seronegative.

CDR3 bases: TGTGCCAGCACTACAGGGGGTGAAGCTTTCTTT. It is translated as CASTTGGEAFF. The chain carries TRBV6-1 and TRBJ1-1; 8 positions agree with TRBD1. Trimming took 7 bases from V and 7 from J; bases not matched to a gene: 2. CDR3 size: 11 residues. CDR1 is MNHNS and CDR2 is SASEGT in the germline V gene.